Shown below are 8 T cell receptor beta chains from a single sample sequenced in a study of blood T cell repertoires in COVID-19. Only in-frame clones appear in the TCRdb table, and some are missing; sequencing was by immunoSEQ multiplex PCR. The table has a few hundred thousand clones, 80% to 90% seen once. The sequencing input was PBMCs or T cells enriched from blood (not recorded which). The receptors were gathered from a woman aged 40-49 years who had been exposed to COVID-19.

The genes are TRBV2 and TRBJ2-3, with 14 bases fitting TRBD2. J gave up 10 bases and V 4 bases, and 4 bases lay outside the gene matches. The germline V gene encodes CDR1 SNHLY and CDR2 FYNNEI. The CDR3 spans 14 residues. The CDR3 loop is CASSAGLAGEAQYF. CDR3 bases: TGTGCCAGCAGTGCGGGACTAGCGGGAGAGGCGCAGTATTTT. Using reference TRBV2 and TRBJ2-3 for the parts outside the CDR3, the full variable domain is EPEVTQTPSHQVTQMGQEVILRCVPISNHLYFYWYRQILGQKVEFLVSFYNNEISEKSEIFDDQFSVERPDGSNFTLKIRSTKLEDSAMYFCASSAGLAGEAQYFGPGTRLTVL.

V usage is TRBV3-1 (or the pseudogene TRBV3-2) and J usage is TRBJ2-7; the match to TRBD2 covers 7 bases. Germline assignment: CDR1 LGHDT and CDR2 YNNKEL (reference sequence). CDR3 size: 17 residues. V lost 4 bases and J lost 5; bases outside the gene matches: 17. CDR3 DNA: TGTGCCAGCAGCCTAACACCGGGGGGACTCCAAGGTCACGAGCAGTACGTC. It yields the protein CASSLTPGGLQGHEQYV.

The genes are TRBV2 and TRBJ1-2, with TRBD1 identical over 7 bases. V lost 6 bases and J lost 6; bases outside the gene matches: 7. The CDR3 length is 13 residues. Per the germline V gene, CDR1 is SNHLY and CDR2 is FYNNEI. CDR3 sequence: CASSVLRGDGYTF. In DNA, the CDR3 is TGTGCCAGCAGCGTCCTCAGGGGGGATGGCTACACCTTC.

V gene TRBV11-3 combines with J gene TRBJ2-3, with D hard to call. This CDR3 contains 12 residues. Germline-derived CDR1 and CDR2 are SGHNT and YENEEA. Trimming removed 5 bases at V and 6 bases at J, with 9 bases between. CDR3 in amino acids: CASSVTKDTQYF. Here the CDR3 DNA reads TGTGCCAGCAGCGTTACTAAGGATACGCAGTATTTT.

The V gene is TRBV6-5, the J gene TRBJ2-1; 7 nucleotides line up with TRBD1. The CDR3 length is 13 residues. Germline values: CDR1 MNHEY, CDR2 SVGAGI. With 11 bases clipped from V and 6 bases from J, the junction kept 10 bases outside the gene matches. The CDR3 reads CAAGDREFNEQFF. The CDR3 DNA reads TGTGCCGCCGGAGACAGGGAGTTCAATGAGCAGTTCTTC.

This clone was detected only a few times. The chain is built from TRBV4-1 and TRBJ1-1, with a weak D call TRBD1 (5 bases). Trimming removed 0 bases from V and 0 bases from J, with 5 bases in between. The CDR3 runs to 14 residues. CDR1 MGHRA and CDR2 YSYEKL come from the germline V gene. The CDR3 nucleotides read TGCGCCAGCAGCCAAGAGGGGCTGAACACTGAAGCTTTCTTT. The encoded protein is CASSQEGLNTEAFF.

The CDR3 spells CASSLLGSRTYEQYF. CDR3 in DNA: TGTGCCAGCAGTTTATTGGGCAGTAGGACCTACGAGCAGTACTTC. The chain uses TRBV27 and TRBJ2-7; no definite D call. This CDR3 is 15 amino acids long. CDR1 is MNHEY, CDR2 SMNVEV, per germline (reference sequence). V gave up 1 base and J gave up 2 bases, with 12 bases separating them.

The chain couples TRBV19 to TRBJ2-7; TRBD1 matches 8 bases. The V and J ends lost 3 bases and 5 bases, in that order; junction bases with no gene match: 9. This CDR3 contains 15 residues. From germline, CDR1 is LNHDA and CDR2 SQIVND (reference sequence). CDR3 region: CASSMWRTGYNEQYF. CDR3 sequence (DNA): TGTGCCAGTAGTATGTGGCGGACAGGGTACAACGAGCAGTACTTC.